The TCR beta chain under discussion was sequenced for a study of OX40 agonist ivuxolimab in advanced cancers. For the study at large: Anti-PD-1, anti-PD-L1 or anti-CTLA-4 therapy given earlier was allowed, and 40% had some. Three patients, one with hepatocellular carcinoma and two with cutaneous melanoma, responded partially. Study observations and caveats: There were, on average, more expanded clones in CD8+ T cells than in CD4+.

At baseline, cycle 4 day 1, and cycle 7 day 1, blood was sampled. The V and J ends lost 3 bases and 5 bases, in that order; junction bases with no gene match: 8. Germline lookup yields CDR1 ENHRY and CDR2 SYGVKD. This CDR3 comprises 15 residues. Only one count was recorded for this clone. As yet, its antigen is unknown. Sequencing used immunoSEQ multiplex PCR; TCRdb keeps in-frame clones, though not all of them. The sample yields under 65,000 clones, approximately 89% seen once. This clonotype was sampled from an adult with an advanced solid tumor such as melanoma, head and neck, liver or kidney cancer. This rearrangement joins TRBV10-3 to TRBJ2-5; TRBD1 matches 8 bases. Here the sequenced sample was CD4+ or CD8+ T cells sorted from blood, taken in a trial of the OX40 agonist ivuxolimab. CDR3 sequence: CAISDPTGARETQYF. Written as DNA, the CDR3 is TGTGCCATCAGTGACCCGACAGGGGCGAGGGAGACCCAGTACTTC.